This entry lists 10 T cell receptor beta chains sequenced from one sample in a study of T cells in Graves' hyperthyroidism and ophthalmopathy. TCR beta CDR3 regions were amplified from RNA transcripts. TCR CDR3 underwent first-round RT-PCR with the HTBI primer set. MiXCR, applied by TCRdb to the multiplex PCR reads, yields one record per CDR3 protein. The table has some 770,000 distinct CDR3 sequences, less than 20% seen once. The sample was blood. The origin of the receptors is a man in his late teens or twenties with Graves' hyperthyroidism.

This clonotype was observed many times. The gene calls are TRBV11-3 and TRBJ2-1; D might be TRBD1 or TRBD2, each matching 7 bases. This CDR3 comprises 16 residues. The V end lost 5 bases, the J end lost 6 bases, and 20 bases lay between the germline ends. Germline V gives CDR1 SGHNT, CDR2 YENEEA. The CDR3 sequence: CASSRWDSPGGNEQFF. The CDR3 DNA reads as TGTGCCAGCAGCCGGTGGGACAGCCCGGGGGGCAATGAGCAGTTCTTC.

The rearrangement uses TRBV7-8 and TRBJ2-7; D might be TRBD2 (5 bases). The CDR3 contains 14 residues. The germline V gene has CDR1 SGHVS and CDR2 FQNEAQ. Trimming took 3 bases from V and 3 from J, leaving 12 bases between them. CDR3 amino acids: CASSLGSAHYEQYF. The DNA for the CDR3 is TGTGCCAGCAGCTTGGGTAGCGCCCACTACGAGCAGTACTTC.

This clonotype was observed many times. The CDR3 is CASRQGAEQPQHF. The CDR3 DNA sequence: TGTGCCAGCAGACAGGGGGCCGAGCAGCCCCAGCATTTT. The V and J genes are TRBV28 and TRBJ1-5, with 9 bases aligning to TRBD1. The CDR3 length is 13 residues. Germline assignment: CDR1 MDHEN and CDR2 SYDVKM. V lost 6 bases, J lost 7 bases, and 4 bases stayed unmatched.

CDR3 in amino acids: CASSLGPGREQYF. CDR3 DNA: TGTGCCAGCAGTTTAGGACCCGGGCGCGAGCAGTACTTC. The chain is built from TRBV12-3 or TRBV12-4 and TRBJ2-7; unclear D gene. The CDR3 has 13 residues. Trimming pared 1 base from V and 6 bases from J, leaving 10 bases between.

This clonotype was counted ten times or more. The chain joins TRBV28 to TRBJ1-1; a weak D match, TRBD1 (5 bases). CDR1 MDHEN and CDR2 SYDVKM come from the germline V gene. V lost 5 bases, J lost 1 base, and 17 bases lay in between. The CDR3 has 16 residues. The CDR3 nucleotides read TGTGCCAGCAGTAACCCCCGGCAGGGATGGAACACTGAAGCTTTCTTT. Amino acids: CASSNPRQGWNTEAFF.

This clonotype was picked up many times. The rearrangement uses TRBV12-3 or TRBV12-4 and TRBJ2-1; 8 nucleotides align to TRBD2. V shed 6 bases and J 0 bases; nucleotides not matched to a gene: 7. The CDR3 runs 16 residues. CDR3: CASSRTSSFSYNEQFF. The CDR3 DNA reads as TGTGCCAGCAGCCGGACTAGCTCATTCTCCTACAATGAGCAGTTCTTC.

The V and J genes are TRBV7-2 and TRBJ1-2; D possibly corresponds to TRBD1 (5 bases). The CDR3 is 17 residues long. Germline CDR1 reads SGHTA; CDR2 reads FQGNSA. Trimming removed 0 bases from V and 6 bases from J, with 20 bases in between. CDR3 sequence (DNA): TGTGCCAGCAGCTTAGCGCTAGGGAGGGGATTGAGGGATGGCTACACCTTC. This sequence encodes CASSLALGRGLRDGYTF.

V gene TRBV7-9 combines with J gene TRBJ1-3, with D hard to call. CDR3 length: 17 amino acids. V lost 2 bases to trimming and J lost 0 bases, with 14 bases between them. CDR1 is SEHNR, CDR2 FQNEAQ, per germline (reference sequence). CDR3 bases: TGTGCCAGCAGCTTAACTTGGGTAAGGGTCTCTGGAAACACCATATATTTT. It codes for CASSLTWVRVSGNTIYF.

The chain is built from TRBV7-2 and TRBJ1-1; tentative D call: TRBD1 (6 bases). The V and J ends lost 5 bases and 2 bases respectively, with 21 bases between them. The CDR3 is 17 amino acids. Germline V gene sequence: CDR1 SGHTA, CDR2 FQGNSA. The CDR3 DNA reads as TGTGCCAGCAGCCCTCAGGGGAGACCCGGTGGAAACACTGAAGCTTTCTTT. Translated, it gives CASSPQGRPGGNTEAFF.

The chain links TRBV12-3 or TRBV12-4 to TRBJ2-2; 8 bases line up with TRBD2. The CDR3 sequence is 14 residues long. Trimming removed 6 bases from V and 6 bases from J; junction bases left unmatched: 6. CDR3 sequence reads: CASRRGLGSGELFF. The CDR3 bases are TGTGCCAGCAGACGGGGACTAGGGTCCGGGGAGCTGTTTTTT.